This passage covers 25 T cell receptor beta chains from one sample sequenced in a study of tumor T cells in aggressive B-cell lymphoma. TCRdb keeps only in-frame clones here, not all; method: immunoSEQ multiplex PCR. This sample has over a thousand clones, with around 90% found just once. Sequences were obtained from tumor tissue. The receptors were gathered from an adult with diffuse large B cell lymphoma.

The rearrangement links TRBV2 to TRBJ2-5; TRBD1 matches 7 bases. Looked up from germline, CDR1 is SNHLY and CDR2 is FYNNEI. V gave up 6 bases and J gave up 1 base; unmatched junction bases: 5. The CDR3 spans 14 residues. The CDR3 sequence is CASSADRAQETQYF. DNA for the CDR3: TGTGCCAGCAGCGCTGACAGGGCCCAAGAGACCCAGTACTTC.

This chain joins TRBV6-1 and TRBJ2-1, with D hard to call. The germline V gene has CDR1 MNHNS and CDR2 SASEGT. The ends were cut back, 1 base at V and 4 bases at J, with 17 bases in the middle. This CDR3 contains 17 residues. CDR3 region: CASSEGVRVRAYNEQFF. In DNA form, the CDR3 reads TGTGCCAGCAGTGAAGGGGTTCGGGTACGCGCTTACAATGAGCAGTTCTTC.

The chain employs TRBV28 and TRBJ1-1; no clear D. Trimming removed 6 bases from V and 0 bases from J, with 8 bases in between. Germline CDR1 reads MDHEN; CDR2 reads SYDVKM. The CDR3 is 13 amino acids. The CDR3 sequence is CASRPTVNTEAFF. Here the CDR3 DNA reads TGTGCCAGCAGACCTACAGTGAACACTGAAGCTTTCTTT.

This clone was counted a single time. V usage is TRBV4-2 and J usage is TRBJ2-7; 7 bases agree with TRBD2. The CDR3 has 15 amino acids. In germline, CDR1 is LGHNA, CDR2 YNFKEQ. The J segment lost 3 bases and the V segment lost 1 base, leaving 6 bases of the junction unmatched. As DNA, the CDR3 is TGTGCCAGCAGCCAAGCTAGCGGTGCGGGCTACGAGCAGTACTTC. Residues: CASSQASGAGYEQYF.

The table lists this clone with a count of one. The J gene is TRBJ1-1, the V gene TRBV5-4, with no clear D. The CDR3 spans 11 residues. Trimming removed 2 bases at V and 8 bases at J, with 7 bases between. Germline V gene data show CDR1 as SGHNT and CDR2 as YYREEE (reference sequence). The CDR3 here is CASSFRGEAFF. In DNA form, the CDR3 reads TGTGCCAGCAGCTTCCGGGGAGAAGCTTTCTTT. The full variable domain, its missing parts supplied by reference TRBV5-4 and TRBJ1-1, is ETGVTQSPTHLIKTRGQQVTLRCSSQSGHNTVSWYQQALGQGPQFIFQYYREEENGRGNFPPRFSGLQFPNYSSELNVNALELDDSALYLCASSFRGEAFFGQGTRLTVV.

The chain is built from TRBV28 and TRBJ2-3; 7 bases agree with TRBD2. V lost 2 bases and J lost 3; bases outside the gene matches: 11. This CDR3 region has 17 residues. Germline lookup yields CDR1 MDHEN and CDR2 SYDVKM. The CDR3 is CASSLPFSSGGTDTQYF. The CDR3, as DNA: TGTGCCAGCAGTTTACCCTTTTCTTCGGGAGGAACAGATACGCAGTATTTT.

This chain links TRBV6-1 with TRBJ1-3, with D uncertain. CDR3 length: 15 amino acids. Germline V gene data show CDR1 as MNHNS and CDR2 as SASEGT. V was shortened by 5 bases and J by 3 bases, with 14 bases between the two germline ends. The DNA for the CDR3 is TGTGCCAGCAGTTTCACTGATATTTTTGGAAACACCATATATTTT. It is translated as CASSFTDIFGNTIYF.

The chain carries TRBV11-2 and TRBJ2-1; 8 bases fit TRBD2. Germline CDR1 reads SGHAT; CDR2 reads FQNNGV. Trimming at V came to 5 bases and at J to 6 bases, leaving 9 bases not matched to a gene. The CDR3 is 15 amino acids. The CDR3 DNA reads TGTGCCAGCAGCCCGCGGGGGGAGGGGGGCAATGAGCAGTTCTTC. Translation: CASSPRGEGGNEQFF.

The chain combines TRBV25-1 with TRBJ2-1; 14 nucleotides match TRBD2. Trimming cost V 8 bases and J 8 bases; bases outside gene matches: 5. From germline, CDR1 is MGHDK and CDR2 SYGVNS. CDR3 length equals 14 residues. The DNA of the CDR3 is TGTGCCAGCGGGGGACTAGCGGGAGTCCATGAGCAGTTCTTC. It codes for CASGGLAGVHEQFF.

The V and J genes are TRBV9 and TRBJ2-3; 7 bases map to TRBD1. Germline CDR1 is SGDLS and CDR2 is YYNGEE. The CDR3 length is 15 residues. With 0 bases clipped from V and 6 bases from J, the junction kept 7 bases outside the gene matches. The CDR3 spells CASSVVGTVWDTQYF. The CDR3 DNA sequence: TGTGCCAGCAGCGTAGTAGGGACAGTTTGGGATACGCAGTATTTT.

The genes are TRBV6-5 and TRBJ2-7; 7 nucleotides agree with TRBD2. V gave up 2 bases and J gave up 0 bases; unmatched junction bases: 4. The V gene's germline CDR1 is MNHEY and CDR2 SVGAGI. This CDR3 is built from 15 residues. CDR3 sequence reads: CASSYRSGGSYEQYF. CDR3 coding DNA: TGTGCCAGCAGTTACCGGTCGGGAGGCTCCTACGAGCAGTACTTC.

The gene calls are TRBV27 and TRBJ1-5; D may be TRBD1 (6 bases). Germline V gives CDR1 MNHEY, CDR2 SMNVEV (reference sequence). CDR3 size: 13 residues. V dropped 5 bases and J dropped 9 bases, with 14 bases sitting between them. CDR3: CASSDTGWSPQHF. Written as DNA, the CDR3 is TGTGCCAGCAGTGACACAGGGTGGTCGCCCCAGCATTTT.

V and J are TRBV19 and TRBJ2-1; 9 bases are shared with TRBD2. CDR1 is LNHDA, CDR2 SQIVND, per germline (reference sequence). The length of the CDR3 is 15 residues. The ends lost 6 bases at V and 6 bases at J; junction bases unmatched: 9. The CDR3 sequence: CASSLTREGRNEQFF. As DNA, the CDR3 is TGTGCCAGTAGCCTGACGCGGGAGGGCCGCAATGAGCAGTTCTTC.

The chain has TRBV6-1 and TRBJ1-2; D might be TRBD1 (6 bases). V was cut by 6 bases and J by 0 bases, with 8 bases left in between. There are 13 residues in the CDR3. Per the germline V gene, CDR1 is MNHNS and CDR2 is SASEGT. The DNA for the CDR3 is TGTGCCAGCAGGACAGGCTCTAACTATGGCTACACCTTC. Translated, it gives CASRTGSNYGYTF.

The V and J genes are TRBV5-1 and TRBJ2-7, with 12 bases that match TRBD2. Germline V lookup: CDR1 SGHRS, CDR2 YFSETQ. The CDR3 runs 15 residues. The V segment lost 2 bases and the J segment 7 bases; nucleotides outside the gene matches: 7. This CDR3 reads CASSLLAGGPLEQYF. Written as DNA, the CDR3 is TGCGCCAGCAGCTTACTAGCGGGAGGTCCCCTGGAGCAGTACTTC.

This clone showed up just once. This chain joins TRBV6-5 and TRBJ2-7; 9 bases align to TRBD2. The length of the CDR3 is 15 residues. With V trimmed by 6 bases and J by 3 bases, 9 bases remained unmatched. Looked up from germline, CDR1 is MNHEY and CDR2 is SVGAGI. CDR3 sequence reads: CASRGSGRGDYEQYF. As DNA, the CDR3 is TGTGCCAGCAGGGGTAGCGGGAGAGGGGACTACGAGCAGTACTTC.

V and J are TRBV7-8 and TRBJ1-1, with no clear D. The CDR3 sequence is 16 residues long. Trimming left V 5 bases short and J 5 bases short, with 21 bases between. Germline V CDR1 and CDR2: SGHVS, FQNEAQ. CDR3 sequence: CASSRFVSGRETEAFF. The CDR3 bases are TGTGCCAGCAGCCGGTTCGTCAGTGGGCGGGAGACTGAAGCTTTCTTT.

This clone has only one observation. DNA for the CDR3: TGTGCCAGCTCACCCGAGACTAGTTGGGTCTACGAGCAGTACTTC. Protein sequence: CASSPETSWVYEQYF. The gene calls are TRBV18 and TRBJ2-7, with D perhaps TRBD2 (6 bases). Trimming cost V 3 bases and J 3 bases, with 15 bases left between them. This CDR3 has 15 amino acids. CDR1 KGHSH and CDR2 LQKENI come from the germline V gene. The variable domain in full, completed from reference TRBV18 and TRBJ2-7, reads NAGVMQNPRHLVRRRGQEARLRCSPMKGHSHVYWYRQLPEEGLKFMVYLQKENIIDESGMPKERFSAEFPKEGPSILRIQQVVRGDSAAYFCASSPETSWVYEQYFGPGTRLTVT.

CDR3 loop: CAWSVPRGQNSNQPQHF. DNA of the CDR3: TGTGCCTGGAGTGTACCTCGGGGTCAGAATAGCAATCAGCCCCAGCATTTT. The chain couples TRBV30 to TRBJ1-5; D ambiguous. V was pared by 0 bases and J by 0 bases, with 15 bases between. CDR3 size: 17 residues. Germline V gene sequence: CDR1 GTSNPN, CDR2 SVGIG (reference sequence).

This chain joins TRBV28 and TRBJ1-3, with D perhaps matching TRBD1 (6 bases). Trimming stripped 6 bases from V and 5 bases from J, with 20 bases between. CDR1 is MDHEN and CDR2 is SYDVKM in the germline V gene. CDR3 size: 16 residues. For the CDR3, the DNA is TGTGCCAGCAGCAGGACAGCCGCCTCAAATAGAAACACCATATATTTT. This gives the protein CASSRTAASNRNTIYF.

Points on this clone: Other DNA sequences in this sample translate to the same CDR3. V is TRBV11-2 and J is TRBJ2-5, with D possibly TRBD1 on 5 matching bases. There are 13 residues in the CDR3. V was trimmed by 5 bases and J by 1 base, leaving 8 bases between them. Germline V lookup: CDR1 SGHAT, CDR2 FQNNGV. For the CDR3, the DNA is TGTGCCAGCAGCCAGGGCCTCCAAGAGACCCAGTACTTC. As protein: CASSQGLQETQYF.

V is TRBV19 and J is TRBJ1-5; the D is unclear. Germline CDR1 and CDR2: LNHDA and SQIVND (reference sequence). With 4 bases removed from V and 3 bases from J, the gap between germline ends came to 10 bases. There are 14 residues in the CDR3. The CDR3 DNA reads TGTGCCAGTAGTAGAGGGAGTACCAATCAGCCCCAGCATTTT. This codes for CASSRGSTNQPQHF.

The V call is TRBV27, the J call TRBJ2-5; maybe TRBD1 (5 bases). Germline-derived CDR1 and CDR2 are MNHEY and SMNVEV (reference sequence). The CDR3 extends over 14 amino acids. V lost 2 bases to trimming and J lost 3 bases, with 10 bases between them. DNA for the CDR3: TGTGCCAGCAGTTTAATCGGACATAAAGAGACCCAGTACTTC. Translating it yields CASSLIGHKETQYF.

The chain uses TRBV19 and TRBJ2-4; tentatively, D is TRBD1 (6 bases). Germline CDR1 and CDR2: LNHDA and SQIVND (reference sequence). Trimming left V 2 bases short and J 7 bases short, with 6 bases between. The CDR3 covers 12 residues. The CDR3 reads CASSIRGNIQYF. Here the CDR3 DNA reads TGTGCCAGTAGTATAAGGGGGAACATTCAGTACTTC.

The chain links TRBV13 to TRBJ2-7; 8 nucleotides align to TRBD1. CDR1 PRHDT and CDR2 FYEKMQ come from the germline V gene (reference sequence). The CDR3 runs 13 residues. Losses at the gene ends were 5 bases for V and 6 bases for J; bases not matched to a gene: 6. For the CDR3, the DNA is TGTGCCAGCAGCACCACAGGGGGTCCCGAGCAGTACTTC. Its translation is CASSTTGGPEQYF.